The table lists the clone carrying this TCR beta chain with a few counts. Its specificity is not known. The sample comes from a study of T-cell reconstitution after alpha-beta-depleted transplantation in children. A TCRbeta library incorporating unique molecular identifiers was prepared. TCRdb redid the calling of the PCR reads with MiXCR, one entry per CDR3 protein. The data hold about 600,000 distinct CDR3 sequences, with 13% observed a single time. The CDR3 has 15 amino acids. Germline loops: CDR1 SGHRS, CDR2 YFSETQ. J lost 3 bases, V lost 4 bases, and 7 bases had no gene match. General study findings and limits: In patients about two months after transplant, alpha-beta T cells reportedly arose from several hundred expanded graft clones. One year post-transplant, T-cell counts and diversity were largely derived from T cells produced anew.

The sample was PBMCs, mostly from graft donor cells, taken 360 days after TCRalphabeta/CD19-depleted stem cell transplant. This TCR came from a male patient younger than 18 who had a stem cell transplant for acute myeloid leukemia, so the T cells may come from the graft donor. The gene calls are TRBV5-1 and TRBJ2-7, with 10 nucleotides matching TRBD2. CDR3 DNA: TGCGCCAGCAGCCCCGTGGCTAGCGGGAGCTACGAGCAGTACTTC. Translation gives CASSPVASGSYEQYF.